This note documents a single T cell receptor (beta chain) sequence. What it recognizes is unknown. At baseline, cycle 4 day 1, and cycle 7 day 1, blood was sampled. V trimming: 3 bases; J trimming: 2 bases; junction bases outside the gene matches: 5. The CDR3 has 15 amino acids. Germline CDR1 is SEHNR and CDR2 is FQNEAQ (reference sequence). This specimen comes from a study of OX40 agonist ivuxolimab in advanced cancers. Sequenced by immunoSEQ multiplex PCR; TCRdb stores in-frame clones only, minus some. The table lists some 80,000 clones, 94% of them singletons. Study results and caveats: Expanded clones belonging to CD8+ T cells outnumbered, on average, those of CD4+. Dosing at 0.1 to 3.0 mg/kg was accompanied by clonal expansion of CD4+ and CD8+ blood T cells by week 6. The investigators did not determine what antigen specificity the expanded peripheral T cells had.

The chain is built from TRBV7-9 and TRBJ2-7, with TRBD1 identical over 9 bases. Sequencing used CD4+ or CD8+ T cells sorted from blood, obtained in a trial of the OX40 agonist ivuxolimab. The clonotype originates from an adult with an advanced solid tumor such as melanoma, head and neck, liver or kidney cancer. The CDR3 reads CASSLLQGATYEQYF. Written as DNA, the CDR3 is TGTGCCAGCAGCTTGTTACAGGGGGCCACCTACGAGCAGTACTTC.